The 3 T cell receptor beta chains listed next were all sequenced from one sample in a study of blood T cell repertoires in COVID-19 (dated by TCRdb to about 2020). The library was produced with the immunoSEQ multiplex PCR assay. Entries here come from immuneACCESS through TCRdb and include only in-frame sequences with V and J called. Some clones fail to appear in such tables; in the studies checked, an unresolved V gene covers under half of the shortfall, and the cause of the remainder is unknown. The sample table holds about 73,000 clones, of which 75% to 95% were seen once. The biggest ten clones account for about 5.1% of the sample. The specimen sequenced was peripheral blood. The source of these receptors is a woman aged 18 to 35 with acute or convalescent COVID-19.

This clone was counted only a few times. The chain couples TRBV5-4 to TRBJ1-3; TRBD1 is a possible D gene (6 bases). V gave up 3 bases and J gave up 0 bases, with 10 bases separating them. Germline V lookup: CDR1 SGHNT, CDR2 YYREEE (reference sequence). The CDR3 length is 15 residues. The CDR3 protein is CASSSDSYSGNTIYF. DNA for the CDR3: TGTGCCAGCAGCTCGGACAGTTACTCTGGAAACACCATATATTTT. The full variable domain, with the rest looked up from reference TRBV5-4 and TRBJ1-3, is ETGVTQSPTHLIKTRGQQVTLRCSSQSGHNTVSWYQQALGQGPQFIFQYYREEENGRGNFPPRFSGLQFPNYSSELNVNALELDDSALYLCASSSDSYSGNTIYFGEGSWLTVV.

V and J are TRBV14 and TRBJ1-1; 8 bases line up with TRBD1. Germline CDR1 SGHDN, CDR2 FVKESK. V lost 3 bases to trimming and J lost 2 bases; unmatched junction nucleotides: 5. This CDR3 region has 15 residues. The CDR3, as DNA: TGTGCCAGCAGCCAGACGGACAGGGATAACACTGAAGCTTTCTTT. Translation: CASSQTDRDNTEAFF.

This clone appeared a few times. The rearrangement uses TRBV7-2 and TRBJ2-5, with TRBD2 identical over 10 bases. Germline loops: CDR1 SGHTA, CDR2 FQGNSA. This CDR3 has 18 amino acids. The V gene end was trimmed by 1 base and the J gene end by 7 bases; junction bases not matched to a gene: 15. This CDR3 is CASSLVTLIGTSEGTQYF. The CDR3 DNA follows: TGTGCCAGCAGCTTAGTAACACTCATCGGGACTAGCGAGGGGACCCAGTACTTC.